The 10 T cell receptor beta chains given below trace back to one sample, sequenced in a study of blood T cell repertoires in COVID-19. Sequencing was performed with immunoSEQ multiplex PCR; in TCRdb, only in-frame clones are kept and a portion is missing. The data show around 59,000 clones, more than 80% seen once. Sequenced: peripheral blood. All receptors come from a man between 60 and 75 years old with acute or convalescent COVID-19.

This chain links TRBV19 with TRBJ1-1, with 7 bases that match TRBD1. In germline, CDR1 is LNHDA, CDR2 SQIVND (reference sequence). CDR3 length: 17 residues. Trimming took 7 bases from V and 1 from J; bases not matched to a gene: 15. The CDR3 here is CASKMGRLTGRNTEAFF. The CDR3 bases are TGTGCCAGTAAAATGGGACGGCTGACAGGGAGGAACACTGAAGCTTTCTTT. Complete variable domain (other parts from reference TRBV19 and TRBJ1-1): DGGITQSPKYLFRKEGQNVTLSCEQNLNHDAMYWYRQDPGQGLRLIYYSQIVNDFQKGDIAEGYSVSREKKESFPLTVTSAQKNPTAFYLCASKMGRLTGRNTEAFFGQGTRLTVV.

This chain connects TRBV20-1 to TRBJ2-6; D perhaps matches TRBD2 (6 bases). CDR1 is DFQATT, CDR2 SNEGSKA, per germline (reference sequence). This CDR3 has 16 amino acids. Trimming cost V 3 bases and J 0 bases, with 12 bases left between them. The CDR3 coding sequence is TGCAGTGCTAGTATAGTAGCGGTCTCTGGGGCCAACGTCCTGACTTTC. It encodes CSASIVAVSGANVLTF.

This sequence joins TRBV27 and TRBJ2-7, with D perhaps TRBD2 (5 bases). CDR1 and CDR2 (germline): MNHEY, SMNVEV (reference sequence). This CDR3 contains 15 residues. V shed 2 bases and J shed 0 bases, with 11 bases lying between them. CDR3 nucleotides: TGTGCCAGCAGTTTAGGAGCGGAGCTCTCCTACGAGCAGTACTTC. Translating it yields CASSLGAELSYEQYF.

The chain is built from TRBV27 and TRBJ1-1; tentatively, D is TRBD1 (5 bases). Trimming left V 4 bases short and J 11 bases short, with 11 bases between. Germline loops: CDR1 MNHEY, CDR2 SMNVEV (reference sequence). There are 11 residues in the CDR3. This CDR3 is CASSWGGDAFF. CDR3 DNA: TGTGCCAGCAGTTGGGGAGGGGATGCTTTCTTT.

The V gene is TRBV7-2, the J gene TRBJ1-3, with D perhaps TRBD1 (6 bases). The CDR3 has 16 residues. The germline gives CDR1 SGHTA, CDR2 FQGNSA. V was trimmed by 5 bases and J by 0 bases, leaving 14 bases between them. The CDR3, as DNA: TGTGCCAGCAGCCCGGACCCAGGGGACTCTGGAAACACCATATATTTT. This translates into CASSPDPGDSGNTIYF.

The chain employs TRBV28 and TRBJ1-3, with 7 bases lining up with TRBD1. The CDR3 spans 16 residues. Germline V gives CDR1 MDHEN, CDR2 SYDVKM. The V and J ends lost 6 bases and 4 bases, in that order; junction bases with no gene match: 12. CDR3 amino acids: CASSPPGGLMGNTIYF. The CDR3 bases are TGTGCCAGCAGCCCCCCAGGGGGTTTAATGGGAAACACCATATATTTT.

The rearrangement joins TRBV29-1 to TRBJ1-5; TRBD1 might be the D (5 bases). Germline-derived CDR1 and CDR2 are SQVTM and ANQGSEA. V lost 3 bases, J lost 8 bases, and 11 bases lay in between. The length of the CDR3 is 12 residues. For the CDR3, the DNA is TGCAGCGTTGAGGGCGGAGGGGAGCCCCAGCATTTT. Protein: CSVEGGGEPQHF.

This chain joins TRBV9 and TRBJ2-1, with TRBD2 matching over 8 bases. J gave up 4 bases and V 0 bases, and 3 bases lay outside the gene matches. CDR1 SGDLS and CDR2 YYNGEE come from the germline V gene. The CDR3 loop spans 15 amino acids. CDR3 coding DNA: TGTGCCAGCAGCGTAGGAATAGCGGGGTACAATGAGCAGTTCTTC. Translation gives CASSVGIAGYNEQFF. The variable domain in full, with the rest retrieved from reference TRBV9 and TRBJ2-1, is DSGVTQTPKHLITATGQRVTLRCSPRSGDLSVYWYQQSLDQGLQFLIQYYNGEERAKGNILERFSAQQFPDLHSELNLSSLELGDSALYFCASSVGIAGYNEQFFGPGTRLTVL.

The gene calls are TRBV18 and TRBJ2-3; D call uncertain. Germline CDR1 KGHSH, CDR2 LQKENI. The CDR3 is 14 residues long. V lost 2 bases and J lost 2, with 8 bases in between. CDR3 bases: TGTGCCAGCTCACCAAACAGATACACAGATACGCAGTATTTT. Translated: CASSPNRYTDTQYF.

The chain uses TRBV6-6 and TRBJ2-3; no reliable D call. The CDR3 length is 15 residues. The germline gives CDR1 MNHNY, CDR2 SVGAGI (reference sequence). The V gene lost 0 bases and the J gene lost 5 bases, with 12 bases spanning the gap. CDR3 DNA sequence: TGTGCCAGCAGTTACTCGAGATCTAGATTAGATACGCAGTATTTT. This sequence encodes CASSYSRSRLDTQYF.